These 18 T cell receptor beta chains were all obtained from the same sample, sequenced in a study of blood T cell repertoires in COVID-19. Assay used: immunoSEQ multiplex PCR; TCRdb lists only in-frame clones, some missing. The sample records 250,000 to 300,000 clones, about 89% being singletons. The sample was peripheral blood. The receptors originated from an older woman with acute or convalescent COVID-19.

The chain is built from TRBV7-8 and TRBJ1-2, with D tentatively TRBD1 (5 bases). With 5 bases removed from V and 8 bases from J, the gap between germline ends came to 18 bases. The CDR3 is 14 amino acids. CDR1 is SGHVS and CDR2 is FQNEAQ in the germline V gene. The chain's CDR3 is CASSQGLPGSGYTF. The CDR3 bases are TGTGCCAGCAGCCAAGGCCTCCCAGGGTCCGGCTACACCTTC.

The chain couples TRBV5-6 to TRBJ1-2; 12 bases line up with TRBD1. CDR1 and CDR2 (germline): SGHDT, YYEEEE. The V gene end was trimmed by 4 bases and the J gene end by 6 bases; junction bases not matched to a gene: 10. The CDR3 consists of 16 residues. CDR3 sequence (DNA): TGTGCCAGCAGCCCGGGACAGGGGGCCCGGGGGAATGGCTACACCTTC. Translation: CASSPGQGARGNGYTF.

The chain has TRBV5-6 and TRBJ2-7, with 7 bases that match TRBD2. J gave up 1 base and V 4 bases, and 5 bases lay outside the gene matches. Germline-derived CDR1 and CDR2 are SGHDT and YYEEEE. There are 14 residues in the CDR3. The DNA of the CDR3 is TGTGCCAGCAGCCCCGGGACTACTTCCTACGAGCAGTACTTC. It codes for CASSPGTTSYEQYF.

The V call is TRBV2, the J call TRBJ2-3; TRBD2 might be the D (6 bases). Trimming removed 7 bases at V and 5 bases at J, with 13 bases between. This CDR3 has 13 residues. Germline V lookup: CDR1 SNHLY, CDR2 FYNNEI. CDR3 in amino acids: CASTGDWGDTQYF. The CDR3, as DNA: TGTGCCAGCACCGGGGACTGGGGAGATACGCAGTATTTT.

The chain joins TRBV30 to TRBJ1-5; TRBD1 agrees at 10 bases. V shed 6 bases, J shed 6 bases, and the junction held 8 bases outside the gene matches. Germline loops: CDR1 GTSNPN, CDR2 SVGIG (reference sequence). There are 14 residues in the CDR3. The chain's CDR3 is CACNRDRGTQPQHF. The CDR3 DNA reads TGTGCCTGCAACCGGGACAGGGGCACTCAGCCCCAGCATTTT.

This clone was found a few times. A read error may produce the germline difference seen at one junction end. The genes are TRBV7-8 and TRBJ2-5; 8 bases align to TRBD1. The germline CDR1 and CDR2 sequences are SGHVS and FQNEAQ. The CDR3 length is 15 residues. CDR3 amino acids: CASTLAGGARETQYF. The CDR3, as DNA: TGTGCCAGCACCTTAGCAGGGGGCGCCCGGGAGACCCAGTACTTC. The complete variable domain, with remaining parts taken from reference TRBV7-8 and TRBJ2-5, reads GAGVSQSPRYKVAKRGQDVALRCDPISGHVSLFWYQQALGQGPEFLTYFQNEAQLDKSGLPSDRFFAERPEGSVSTLKIQRTQQEDSAVYLCASTLAGGARETQYFGPGTRLLVL.

The chain couples TRBV5-1 to TRBJ2-2, with 8 bases that match TRBD2. This CDR3 has 17 amino acids. Unmatched junction bases numbered 10, after V lost 5 bases and J lost 1 base. Germline assignment: CDR1 SGHRS and CDR2 YFSETQ. CDR3 loop: CASRELAGTLNTGELFF. The CDR3 coding sequence is TGCGCCAGCAGAGAGCTAGCGGGCACCCTGAACACCGGGGAGCTGTTTTTT.

The J gene is TRBJ1-1, the V gene TRBV11-1; tentative D call: TRBD1 (6 bases). Deletions cut 2 bases from V and 4 bases from J, with 17 bases between. The CDR3 covers 16 residues. Germline V CDR1 and CDR2: SGHAT, FQDESV (reference sequence). CDR3 nucleotide sequence: TGTGCCAGCAGCTTAAGTTTCGGGTTGACAGGCACTGAAGCTTTCTTT. Translation gives CASSLSFGLTGTEAFF.

The V and J genes are TRBV27 and TRBJ2-7; 7 bases match TRBD1. The CDR3 length is 13 residues. Germline CDR1 MNHEY, CDR2 SMNVEV (reference sequence). The junction had 4 bases not matched to a gene; V was cut back by 3 bases and J by 5 bases. The CDR3 loop is CASSFLQGDEQYF. DNA of the CDR3: TGTGCCAGCAGTTTTCTCCAGGGGGACGAGCAGTACTTC.

The chain joins TRBV12-3 or TRBV12-4 to TRBJ1-3, with a possible D match to TRBD1 (6 bases). Trimming stripped 5 bases from V and 8 bases from J, with 10 bases between. This CDR3 comprises 12 residues. As DNA, the CDR3 is TGTGCCAGCAGTACAGGGTCGCACACCATATATTTT. Its translation is CASSTGSHTIYF.

The rearrangement uses TRBV15 and TRBJ1-5, with no clear D. V lost 0 bases and J lost 4, with 7 bases in between. Germline-derived CDR1 and CDR2 are LNHNV and YYDKDF (reference sequence). This CDR3 has 14 amino acids. Written as DNA, the CDR3 is TGTGCCACCAGCAGAGATCCGAGTAATCAGCCCCAGCATTTT. Protein: CATSRDPSNQPQHF.

The V and J genes are TRBV29-1 and TRBJ1-4; TRBD1 aligns across 7 bases. The V gene's germline CDR1 is SQVTM and CDR2 ANQGSEA. The J segment lost 0 bases and the V segment lost 5 bases, leaving 0 bases of the junction unmatched. This CDR3 contains 13 residues. CDR3 sequence: CSVTGATNEKLFF. DNA for the CDR3: TGCAGCGTTACAGGGGCAACTAATGAAAAACTGTTTTTT. Using reference TRBV29-1 and TRBJ1-4 for the parts outside the CDR3, the full variable domain is SAVISQKPSRDICQRGTSLTIQCQVDSQVTMMFWYRQQPGQSLTLIATANQGSEATYESGFVIDKFPISRPNLTFSTLTVSNMSPEDSSIYLCSVTGATNEKLFFGSGTQLSVL.

The chain carries TRBV7-2 and TRBJ2-7; weak D call: TRBD2 (5 bases). CDR1 SGHTA and CDR2 FQGNSA come from the germline V gene. CDR3 length equals 14 residues. Trimming stripped 1 base from V and 3 bases from J, with 10 bases between. CDR3 region: CASSLEGLGYEQYF. CDR3 nucleotides: TGTGCCAGCAGCTTAGAAGGACTCGGCTACGAGCAGTACTTC.

This chain links TRBV28 with TRBJ1-6; 7 nucleotides agree with TRBD1. The CDR3 length is 17 residues. The V gene end was trimmed by 7 bases and the J gene end by 9 bases; junction bases not matched to a gene: 18. Germline V gene data show CDR1 as MDHEN and CDR2 as SYDVKM. CDR3 in amino acids: CASISMGTGRGISPLHF. CDR3 DNA sequence: TGTGCCAGCATAAGTATGGGGACTGGCAGGGGGATTTCACCCCTCCACTTT. Based on the CDR3 plus reference TRBV28 and TRBJ1-6, the full variable domain is DVKVTQSSRYLVKRTGEKVFLECVQDMDHENMFWYRQDPGLGLRLIYFSYDVKMKEKGDIPEGYSVSREKKERFSLILESASTNQTSMYLCASISMGTGRGISPLHFGNGTRLTVT.

The chain employs TRBV4-2 and TRBJ1-2; D gene unclear. With 0 bases removed from V and 6 bases from J, the gap between germline ends came to 20 bases. CDR1 LGHNA and CDR2 YNFKEQ come from the germline V gene. This CDR3 has 17 residues. The CDR3 reads CASSQDGRVEIDHGYTF. The CDR3 DNA reads as TGTGCCAGCAGCCAAGACGGTCGGGTAGAGATCGATCATGGCTACACCTTC.

The rearrangement uses TRBV28 and TRBJ2-6; 7 positions match TRBD2. V trimming: 3 bases; J trimming: 0 bases; junction bases outside the gene matches: 8. The CDR3 is 18 residues long. The germline CDR1 and CDR2 sequences are MDHEN and SYDVKM. The CDR3 sequence is CASSFGGFPSSGANVLTF. CDR3 DNA: TGTGCCAGCAGTTTCGGGGGGTTCCCTAGCTCTGGGGCCAACGTCCTGACTTTC.

The chain recombines TRBV4-2 with TRBJ1-2; D ambiguous. V was pared by 0 bases and J by 4 bases, with 15 bases between. CDR1 is LGHNA and CDR2 is YNFKEQ in the germline V gene. This CDR3 is built from 16 residues. The CDR3 loop is CASSQDVTADRYGYTF. DNA for the CDR3: TGTGCCAGCAGCCAAGATGTTACAGCGGATCGCTATGGCTACACCTTC.

The chain couples TRBV3-1 (or the pseudogene TRBV3-2) to TRBJ2-1; 8 bases are shared with TRBD2. Looked up from germline, CDR1 is LGHDT and CDR2 is YNNKEL (reference sequence). This CDR3 has 16 residues. J was trimmed by 7 bases and V by 4 bases; bases with no gene match: 12. CDR3 DNA sequence: TGTGCCAGCAGCCCTTCCGGGAGGGCCCGTAGGAATGAGCAGTTCTTC. Its protein is CASSPSGRARRNEQFF.